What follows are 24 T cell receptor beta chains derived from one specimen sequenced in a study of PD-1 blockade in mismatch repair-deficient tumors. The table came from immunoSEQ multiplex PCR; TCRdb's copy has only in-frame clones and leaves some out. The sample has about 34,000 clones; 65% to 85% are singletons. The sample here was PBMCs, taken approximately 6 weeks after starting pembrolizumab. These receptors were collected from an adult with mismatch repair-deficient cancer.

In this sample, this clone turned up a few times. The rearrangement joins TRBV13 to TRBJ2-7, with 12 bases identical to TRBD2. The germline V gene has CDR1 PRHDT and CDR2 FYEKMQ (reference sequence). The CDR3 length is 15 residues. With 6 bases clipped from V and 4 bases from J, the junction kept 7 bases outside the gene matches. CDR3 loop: CASRSSGRAGYEQYF. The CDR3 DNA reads TGTGCCAGCAGATCTAGCGGGAGGGCCGGGTACGAGCAGTACTTC.

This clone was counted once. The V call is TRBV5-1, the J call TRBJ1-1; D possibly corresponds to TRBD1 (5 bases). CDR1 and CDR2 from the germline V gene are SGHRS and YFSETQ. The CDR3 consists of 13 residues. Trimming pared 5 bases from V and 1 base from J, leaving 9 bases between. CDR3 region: CASRIGQNTEAFF. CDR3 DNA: TGCGCCAGCAGAATCGGACAGAACACTGAAGCTTTCTTT.

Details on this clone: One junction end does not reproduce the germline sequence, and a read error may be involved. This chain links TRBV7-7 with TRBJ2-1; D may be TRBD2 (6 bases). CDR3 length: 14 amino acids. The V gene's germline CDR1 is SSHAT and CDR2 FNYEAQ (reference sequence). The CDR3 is CASSPWGLYNEQFF. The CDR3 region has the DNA TGTGCTAGCAGCCCCTGGGGACTTTACAATGAGCAGTTCTTC.

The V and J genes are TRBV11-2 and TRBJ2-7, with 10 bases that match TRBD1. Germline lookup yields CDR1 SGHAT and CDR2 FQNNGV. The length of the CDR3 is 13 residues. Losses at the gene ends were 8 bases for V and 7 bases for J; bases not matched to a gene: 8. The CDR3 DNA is TGTGCCAGCGGCCGGGACAGGGGTGGGGAGCAGTACTTC. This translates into CASGRDRGGEQYF. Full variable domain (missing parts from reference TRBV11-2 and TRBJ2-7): EAGVAQSPRYKIIEKRQSVAFWCNPISGHATLYWYQQILGQGPKLLIQFQNNGVVDDSQLPKDRFSAERLKGVDSTLKIQPAKLEDSAVYLCASGRDRGGEQYFGPGTRLTVT.

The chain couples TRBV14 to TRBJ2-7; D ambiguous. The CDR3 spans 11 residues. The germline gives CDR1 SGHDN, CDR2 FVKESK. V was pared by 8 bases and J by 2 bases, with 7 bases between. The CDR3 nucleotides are TGTGCCAGCTCCCGGGCCTACGAGCAGTACTTC. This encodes CASSRAYEQYF.

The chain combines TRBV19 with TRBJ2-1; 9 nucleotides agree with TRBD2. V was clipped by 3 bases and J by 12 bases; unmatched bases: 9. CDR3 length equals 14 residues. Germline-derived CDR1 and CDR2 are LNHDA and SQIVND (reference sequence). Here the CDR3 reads CASSIRGRVSRQFF. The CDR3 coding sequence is TGTGCCAGTAGTATCCGCGGGAGGGTTAGTAGGCAGTTCTTC.

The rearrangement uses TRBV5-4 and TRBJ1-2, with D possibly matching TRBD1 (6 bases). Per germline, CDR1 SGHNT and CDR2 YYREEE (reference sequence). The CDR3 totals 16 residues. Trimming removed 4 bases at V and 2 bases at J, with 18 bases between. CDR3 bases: TGTGCCAGCAGCCCCGACCCGGGACAACTCAACTATGGCTACACCTTC. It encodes CASSPDPGQLNYGYTF.

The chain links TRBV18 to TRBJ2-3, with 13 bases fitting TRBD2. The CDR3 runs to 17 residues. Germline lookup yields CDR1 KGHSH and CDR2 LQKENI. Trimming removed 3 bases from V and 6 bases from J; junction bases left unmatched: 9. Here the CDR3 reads CASSPSRGLAGKDTQYF. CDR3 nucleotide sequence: TGTGCCAGCTCACCTTCTAGGGGACTAGCGGGGAAGGATACGCAGTATTTT.

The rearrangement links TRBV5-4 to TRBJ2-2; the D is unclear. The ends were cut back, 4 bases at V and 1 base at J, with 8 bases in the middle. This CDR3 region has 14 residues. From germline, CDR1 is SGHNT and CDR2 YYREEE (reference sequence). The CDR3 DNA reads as TGTGCCAGCAGCCAAGACATGAACACCGGGGAGCTGTTTTTT. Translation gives CASSQDMNTGELFF. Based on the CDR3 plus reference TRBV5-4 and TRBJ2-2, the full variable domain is ETGVTQSPTHLIKTRGQQVTLRCSSQSGHNTVSWYQQALGQGPQFIFQYYREEENGRGNFPPRFSGLQFPNYSSELNVNALELDDSALYLCASSQDMNTGELFFGEGSRLTVL.

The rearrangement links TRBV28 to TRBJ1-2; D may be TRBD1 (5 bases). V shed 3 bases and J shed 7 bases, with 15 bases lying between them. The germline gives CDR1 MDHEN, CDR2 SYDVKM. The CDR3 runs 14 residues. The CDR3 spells CASSLGQSTGGYTF. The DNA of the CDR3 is TGTGCCAGCAGTTTGGGGCAGTCAACGGGTGGCTACACCTTC.

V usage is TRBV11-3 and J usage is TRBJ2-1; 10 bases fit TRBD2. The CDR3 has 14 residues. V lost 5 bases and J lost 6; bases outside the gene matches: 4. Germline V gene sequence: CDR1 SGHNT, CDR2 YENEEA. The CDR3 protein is CASSAGLASNEQFF. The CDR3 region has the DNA TGTGCCAGCAGCGCGGGACTAGCGTCCAATGAGCAGTTCTTC.

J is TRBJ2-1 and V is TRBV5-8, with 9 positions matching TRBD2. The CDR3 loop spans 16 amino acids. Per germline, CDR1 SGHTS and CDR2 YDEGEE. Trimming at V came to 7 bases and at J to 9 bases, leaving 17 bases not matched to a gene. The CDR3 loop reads CASGFRASGMVGEQFF. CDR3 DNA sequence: TGTGCCAGCGGGTTCCGAGCTAGCGGGATGGTCGGTGAGCAGTTCTTC.

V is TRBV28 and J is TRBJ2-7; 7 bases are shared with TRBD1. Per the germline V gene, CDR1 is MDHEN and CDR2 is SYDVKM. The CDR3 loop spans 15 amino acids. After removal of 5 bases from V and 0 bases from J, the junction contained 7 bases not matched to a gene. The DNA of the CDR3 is TGTGCCAGCAGTGGGACAGCATCGAGCTCCTACGAGCAGTACTTC. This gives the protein CASSGTASSSYEQYF.

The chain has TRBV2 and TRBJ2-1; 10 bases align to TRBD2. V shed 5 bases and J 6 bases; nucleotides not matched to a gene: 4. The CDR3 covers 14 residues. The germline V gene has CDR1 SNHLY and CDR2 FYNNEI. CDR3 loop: CASSSGRAGNEQFF. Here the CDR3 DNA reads TGTGCCAGCAGTAGCGGGAGGGCAGGCAATGAGCAGTTCTTC.

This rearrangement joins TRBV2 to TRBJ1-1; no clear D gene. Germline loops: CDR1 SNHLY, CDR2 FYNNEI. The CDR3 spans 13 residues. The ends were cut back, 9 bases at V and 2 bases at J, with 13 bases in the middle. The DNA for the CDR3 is TGTGCCAGTAGAGGGCAGCCTAACACTGAAGCTTTCTTT. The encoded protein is CASRGQPNTEAFF.

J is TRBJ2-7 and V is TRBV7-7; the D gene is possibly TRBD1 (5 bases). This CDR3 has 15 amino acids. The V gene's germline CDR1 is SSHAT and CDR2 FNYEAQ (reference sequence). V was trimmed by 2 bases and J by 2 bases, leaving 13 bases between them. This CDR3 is CASSLRLGPAYEQYF. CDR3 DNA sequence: TGTGCCAGCAGCTTACGTTTGGGGCCGGCCTACGAGCAGTACTTC.

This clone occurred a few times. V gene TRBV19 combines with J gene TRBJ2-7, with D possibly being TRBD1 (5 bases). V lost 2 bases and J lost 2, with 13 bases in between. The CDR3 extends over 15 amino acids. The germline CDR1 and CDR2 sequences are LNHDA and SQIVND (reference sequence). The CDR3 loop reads CASSIRTGSTYEQYF. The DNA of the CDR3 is TGTGCCAGTAGTATACGTACAGGATCTACCTACGAGCAGTACTTC.

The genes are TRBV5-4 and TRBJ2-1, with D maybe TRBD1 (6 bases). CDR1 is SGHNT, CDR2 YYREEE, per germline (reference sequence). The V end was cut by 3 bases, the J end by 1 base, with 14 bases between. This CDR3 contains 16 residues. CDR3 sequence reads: CASSSRDRISYNEQFF. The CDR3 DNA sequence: TGTGCCAGCAGCTCCCGCGACAGGATTTCCTACAATGAGCAGTTCTTC.

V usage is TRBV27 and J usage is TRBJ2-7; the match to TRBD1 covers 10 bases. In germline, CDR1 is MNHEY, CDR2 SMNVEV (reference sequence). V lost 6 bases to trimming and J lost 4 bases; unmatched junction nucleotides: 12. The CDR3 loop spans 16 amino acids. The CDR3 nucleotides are TGTGCCAGCAGCCAAACGGTCGACAGGGGGCAGTACGAGCAGTACTTC. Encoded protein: CASSQTVDRGQYEQYF.

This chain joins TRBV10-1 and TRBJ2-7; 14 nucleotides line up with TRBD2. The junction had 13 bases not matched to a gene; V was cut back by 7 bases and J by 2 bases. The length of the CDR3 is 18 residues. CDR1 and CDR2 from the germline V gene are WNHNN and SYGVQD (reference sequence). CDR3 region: CASTVQGLAGDLAYEQYF. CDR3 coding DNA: TGCGCCAGCACTGTCCAGGGACTAGCGGGAGACCTGGCCTACGAGCAGTACTTC.

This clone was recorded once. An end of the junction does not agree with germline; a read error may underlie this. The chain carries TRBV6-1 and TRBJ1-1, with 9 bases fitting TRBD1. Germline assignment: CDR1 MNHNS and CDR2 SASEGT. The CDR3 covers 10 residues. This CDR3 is CASTPGTGLF. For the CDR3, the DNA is TGTGCCAGCACCCCAGGGACAGGGCTCTTT.

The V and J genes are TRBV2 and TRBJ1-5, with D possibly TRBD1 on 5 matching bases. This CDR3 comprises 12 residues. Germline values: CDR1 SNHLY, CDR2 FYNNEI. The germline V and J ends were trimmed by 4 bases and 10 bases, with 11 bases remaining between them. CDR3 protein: CASSGGEGPQHF. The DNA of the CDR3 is TGTGCCAGCAGTGGAGGGGAGGGTCCCCAGCATTTT.

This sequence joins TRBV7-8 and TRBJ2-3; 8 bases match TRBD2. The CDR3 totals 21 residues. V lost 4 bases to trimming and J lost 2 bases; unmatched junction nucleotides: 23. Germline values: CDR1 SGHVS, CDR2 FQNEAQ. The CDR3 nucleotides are TGTGCCAGCAGCTCATCTCGAGCGGGAGAAATGGGCCGGTCACTCACAGATACGCAGTATTTT. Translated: CASSSSRAGEMGRSLTDTQYF.

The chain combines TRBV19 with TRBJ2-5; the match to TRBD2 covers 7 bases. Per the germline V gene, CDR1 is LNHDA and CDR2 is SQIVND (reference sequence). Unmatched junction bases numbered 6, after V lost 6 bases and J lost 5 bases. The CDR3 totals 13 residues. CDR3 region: CASSNGRVETQYF. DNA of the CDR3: TGTGCCAGTAGCAATGGGAGGGTTGAGACCCAGTACTTC. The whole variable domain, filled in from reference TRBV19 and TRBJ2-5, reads DGGITQSPKYLFRKEGQNVTLSCEQNLNHDAMYWYRQDPGQGLRLIYYSQIVNDFQKGDIAEGYSVSREKKESFPLTVTSAQKNPTAFYLCASSNGRVETQYFGPGTRLLVL.